Included here is one TCR beta chain sequence, with context. Authors' data handling: Reference gene primer amplification gave estimated nucleated cell counts. Repertoires were generated with immunoSEQ multiplex PCR, while TCRdb's copy carries only in-frame clones and drops some. V and J calls and clone size follow that table, whereas D and trimming were derived from the DNA. The data show 100,000 to 110,000 clones, around 81% seen once. The data stem from a study of blood T cell repertoires in COVID-19. The overall study: From the United States, Italy and Spain came samples of acute and convalescent COVID-19. The cDNA or gDNA used as material had been derived from T cells, B-cell-depleted T cells, or PBMCs.

CDR1 is KGHDR and CDR2 is SFDVKD in the germline V gene. This CDR3 has 16 residues. The J segment lost 1 base and the V segment lost 3 bases, leaving 3 bases of the junction unmatched. The chain has TRBV24-1 and TRBJ2-3; 10 nucleotides align to TRBD1. The sample was peripheral blood. This clonotype originated in a man aged 50-60 years with active or convalescent COVID-19. The CDR3, as DNA: TGTGCCACCAGTGATACCGGGACAGGGGGCACAGATACGCAGTATTTT. The encoded protein is CATSDTGTGGTDTQYF.